These 23 T cell receptor beta chains were sequenced from one sample in a study of blood T cell repertoires in COVID-19. The assay was immunoSEQ multiplex PCR, and TCRdb's table has in-frame clones only and misses some. The sample gives some 220,000 clones, over 80% of which show up once; approximately 6.3% is in the top ten. The sample consisted of peripheral blood. The receptor set was obtained from a woman in her sixties or seventies with active or convalescent COVID-19.

V gene TRBV6-2 or TRBV6-3 combines with J gene TRBJ2-1; tentatively, D is TRBD1 (5 bases). The CDR3 has 17 amino acids. Trimming stripped 5 bases from V and 5 bases from J, with 22 bases between. The germline CDR1 and CDR2 sequences are MNHEY and SVGEGT. The CDR3 loop is CASSPIVQGPSHNEQFF. For the CDR3, the DNA is TGTGCCAGCAGTCCCATAGTGCAGGGCCCGAGCCACAATGAGCAGTTCTTC.

The gene calls are TRBV15 and TRBJ2-2; no firm D call. The germline gives CDR1 LNHNV, CDR2 YYDKDF (reference sequence). The CDR3 runs 15 residues. Trimming took off 4 bases at V and 0 bases at J, with 9 bases between the two ends. This CDR3 reads CATSKAVANTGELFF. The CDR3 DNA is TGTGCCACCAGCAAGGCGGTTGCGAACACCGGGGAGCTGTTTTTT.

CDR3 sequence (DNA): TGTGCCAGCAGACCTCACGCTAGCGGGAGGGTCGGGGAGCTGTTTTTT. It codes for CASRPHASGRVGELFF. The chain links TRBV3-1 (or the pseudogene TRBV3-2) to TRBJ2-2; 12 bases agree with TRBD2. The CDR3 has 16 amino acids. From germline, CDR1 is LGHDT and CDR2 YNNKEL (reference sequence). V lost 6 bases, J lost 7 bases, and 9 bases stayed unmatched.

The gene calls are TRBV28 and TRBJ1-3; the match to TRBD1 covers 7 bases. Germline CDR1 reads MDHEN; CDR2 reads SYDVKM. Trimming took 1 base from V and 8 from J; bases not matched to a gene: 17. The CDR3 is 18 amino acids. The CDR3 is CASSLYPGASDREDTIYF. The CDR3 region has the DNA TGTGCCAGCAGTTTATACCCCGGGGCCTCTGACAGGGAGGACACCATATATTTT.

The gene calls are TRBV29-1 and TRBJ1-1, with a tentative D call TRBD1 (5 bases). V was clipped by 4 bases and J by 6 bases, with 9 bases between them. The CDR3 is 11 amino acids. Germline CDR1 is SQVTM and CDR2 is ANQGSEA. The CDR3 reads CSVAQVSEAFF. The CDR3 coding sequence is TGCAGCGTTGCACAGGTTTCTGAAGCTTTCTTT. Together with reference TRBV29-1 and TRBJ1-1, the CDR3 gives the full variable domain: SAVISQKPSRDICQRGTSLTIQCQVDSQVTMMFWYRQQPGQSLTLIATANQGSEATYESGFVIDKFPISRPNLTFSTLTVSNMSPEDSSIYLCSVAQVSEAFFGQGTRLTVV.

This chain connects TRBV19 to TRBJ1-5, with TRBD1 matching over 8 bases. V was clipped by 8 bases and J by 6 bases; unmatched bases: 6. The CDR3 length is 13 residues. Germline values: CDR1 LNHDA, CDR2 SQIVND (reference sequence). CDR3 nucleotides: TGTGCCAGTGGGGCCAGGGGGCCTCAGCCCCAGCATTTT. Protein sequence: CASGARGPQPQHF.

This chain connects TRBV7-9 to TRBJ1-4; D not resolved. Germline V gene lookup returns CDR1 SEHNR and CDR2 FQNEAQ (reference sequence). The CDR3 sequence is 13 residues long. V shed 8 bases and J shed 0 bases, with 7 bases lying between them. The CDR3 loop reads CASARATNEKLFF. The CDR3 DNA sequence: TGTGCCAGCGCGCGTGCAACTAATGAAAAACTGTTTTTT.

The chain has TRBV27 and TRBJ2-2; 8 bases are a match to TRBD2. Unmatched junction bases numbered 8, after V lost 0 bases and J lost 5 bases. Germline assignment: CDR1 MNHEY and CDR2 SMNVEV (reference sequence). This CDR3 is 17 amino acids long. The CDR3 protein is CASSLSSGGAETGELFF. DNA for the CDR3: TGTGCCAGCAGTTTATCTTCCGGGGGGGCTGAAACCGGGGAGCTGTTTTTT.

The V call is TRBV14, the J call TRBJ2-3, with D maybe TRBD2 (7 bases). Germline V gives CDR1 SGHDN, CDR2 FVKESK. The germline V and J ends were trimmed by 10 bases and 9 bases, with 23 bases remaining between them. CDR3 size: 14 residues. The CDR3 sequence: CATRGAGSSPTQYF. Here the CDR3 DNA reads TGTGCCACCCGGGGGGCAGGGAGTTCCCCGACGCAGTATTTT.

The CDR3: CASPREQDYNEQFF. The CDR3 coding sequence is TGTGCCAGCCCGCGGGAGCAGGACTACAATGAGCAGTTCTTC. The rearrangement links TRBV7-9 to TRBJ2-1; 7 positions agree with TRBD2. The CDR3 runs 14 residues. Germline lookup yields CDR1 SEHNR and CDR2 FQNEAQ (reference sequence). Trimming cost V 8 bases and J 3 bases; bases outside gene matches: 7.

The genes are TRBV4-1 and TRBJ2-5, with D maybe TRBD1 (5 bases). Germline values: CDR1 MGHRA, CDR2 YSYEKL. CDR3 size: 14 residues. Trimming cost V 1 base and J 1 base, with 7 bases left between them. In DNA, the CDR3 is TGCGCCAGCAGCCAAGGGACACGCCAAGAGACCCAGTACTTC. This codes for CASSQGTRQETQYF.

The chain carries TRBV19 and TRBJ2-7; 9 bases agree with TRBD2. The CDR3 contains 15 residues. J was trimmed by 2 bases and V by 5 bases; bases with no gene match: 7. Germline values: CDR1 LNHDA, CDR2 SQIVND (reference sequence). In DNA form, the CDR3 reads TGTGCCAGTAGTCTAAGCGGGAGGACTACCTACGAGCAGTACTTC. Its protein product is CASSLSGRTTYEQYF.

This clone was detected only once. The V call is TRBV4-1, the J call TRBJ1-2; TRBD1 might be the D (6 bases). V was cut by 1 base and J by 6 bases, with 18 bases left in between. The CDR3 has 16 amino acids. Germline V gene sequence: CDR1 MGHRA, CDR2 YSYEKL. CDR3 in amino acids: CASSQVAGQPRHGYTF. In DNA form, the CDR3 reads TGCGCCAGCAGCCAAGTCGCAGGACAGCCCAGGCATGGCTACACCTTC.

J is TRBJ2-1 and V is TRBV10-3, with 7 bases aligning to TRBD1. Trimming took 3 bases from V and 6 from J; bases not matched to a gene: 5. This CDR3 comprises 14 residues. Germline loops: CDR1 ENHRY, CDR2 SYGVKD. CDR3 protein: CAISDATGSNEQFF. As DNA, the CDR3 is TGTGCCATCAGTGACGCGACAGGGAGCAATGAGCAGTTCTTC.

This clone was found a few times. This chain joins TRBV5-1 and TRBJ1-4, with D possibly TRBD1 on 5 matching bases. Germline V gene lookup returns CDR1 SGHRS and CDR2 YFSETQ. The length of the CDR3 is 14 residues. V was pared by 5 bases and J by 0 bases, with 8 bases between. The chain's CDR3 is CASRQDSTNEKLFF. CDR3 DNA: TGCGCCAGCAGACAGGATTCAACTAATGAAAAACTGTTTTTT.

The gene calls are TRBV7-9 and TRBJ2-7, with TRBD2 identical over 7 bases. V lost 5 bases and J lost 6; bases outside the gene matches: 4. The CDR3 contains 12 residues. Germline V gene data show CDR1 as SEHNR and CDR2 as FQNEAQ (reference sequence). CDR3 bases: TGTGCCAGCAGCGGAGCGGGGCCCGAGCAGTACGTC. Its translation is CASSGAGPEQYV.

The chain links TRBV7-6 to TRBJ2-5, with 7 bases matching TRBD2. J lost 3 bases, V lost 0 bases, and 10 bases had no gene match. Germline V lookup: CDR1 SGHVS, CDR2 FNYEAQ. The CDR3 extends over 17 amino acids. The CDR3 reads CASSLADSGLGEETQYF. DNA for the CDR3: TGTGCCAGCAGCTTAGCGGATAGCGGGTTGGGGGAAGAGACCCAGTACTTC.

This clone occurred a few times. J is TRBJ1-2 and V is TRBV24-1; 10 nucleotides match TRBD1. The CDR3 has 15 residues. Per the germline V gene, CDR1 is KGHDR and CDR2 is SFDVKD. The V segment lost 4 bases and the J segment 7 bases; nucleotides outside the gene matches: 8. CDR3 region: CATSDNDRGLAGYTF. CDR3 bases: TGTGCCACCAGTGACAATGACAGGGGGCTCGCTGGCTACACCTTC.

This rearrangement joins TRBV14 to TRBJ2-3; D ambiguous. Per the germline V gene, CDR1 is SGHDN and CDR2 is FVKESK. V dropped 1 base and J dropped 1 base, with 6 bases sitting between them. The CDR3 has 14 residues. The CDR3 loop is CASSQVLGTDTQYF. For the CDR3, the DNA is TGTGCCAGCAGCCAAGTTTTAGGCACAGATACGCAGTATTTT. Variable domain in full (rest from reference TRBV14 and TRBJ2-3): EAGVTQFPSHSVIEKGQTVTLRCDPISGHDNLYWYRRVMGKEIKFLLHFVKESKQDESGMPNNRFLAERTGGTYSTLKVQPAELEDSGVYFCASSQVLGTDTQYFGPGTRLTVL.

The rearrangement links TRBV28 to TRBJ1-6, with 8 bases matching TRBD1. The CDR3 loop spans 16 amino acids. The junction had 6 bases not matched to a gene; V was cut back by 3 bases and J by 5 bases. Germline V gene data show CDR1 as MDHEN and CDR2 as SYDVKM. The CDR3 reads CASSFSTGVDNSPLHF. Here the CDR3 DNA reads TGTGCCAGCAGTTTCTCGACAGGGGTTGATAATTCACCCCTCCACTTT.

There are a few counts of this clone. The CDR3 protein is CASSTQAGGAYEQYF. In DNA, the CDR3 is TGTGCCAGTAGTACCCAAGCGGGGGGAGCCTACGAGCAGTACTTC. The V gene is TRBV19, the J gene TRBJ2-7; 9 bases are shared with TRBD2. Germline CDR1 is LNHDA and CDR2 is SQIVND (reference sequence). V lost 4 bases to trimming and J lost 2 bases; unmatched junction nucleotides: 6. This CDR3 contains 15 residues.

A single count supports this clone. This sample includes further DNA sequences coding for the same CDR3. The chain links TRBV29-1 to TRBJ2-5; D is uncertain. Trimming cost V 3 bases and J 2 bases, with 7 bases left between them. This CDR3 has 12 residues. Germline loops: CDR1 SQVTM, CDR2 ANQGSEA. Here the CDR3 DNA reads TGCAGCGTTGAGACGGGTCAAGAGACCCAGTACTTC. It encodes CSVETGQETQYF.

J is TRBJ1-5 and V is TRBV10-2, with 11 nucleotides matching TRBD1. Germline CDR1 and CDR2: WSHSY and SAAADI. The CDR3 is 18 residues long. Losses at the gene ends were 3 bases for V and 4 bases for J; bases not matched to a gene: 11. Here the CDR3 reads CASSDTYGTGGPNQPQHF. The CDR3 nucleotides read TGCGCCAGCAGTGATACGTACGGGACAGGGGGTCCAAATCAGCCCCAGCATTTT.